Shown below are 19 T cell receptor beta chains from a single sample sequenced in a study of human T cells and chemical hapten exposure. Time point denoted: patch test 2, 6 weeks after DPC sensitization. Specified treatment: therapeutic diphenylcyclopropenone sensitization with weekly scalp DPC. Via MiXCR, TCRdb re-called the RACE reads, giving one row per CDR3 protein. Here the sample spans some 82,000 distinct CDR3 sequences, about 6.6% being singletons. The source material was whole blood, sampled in connection with sensitization to the hapten diphenylcyclopropenone (DPC). The receptor set was obtained from a woman under 40 with alopecia areata. Some clones in this sample may be carry-over from other donors' samples.

This sequence joins TRBV6-6 and TRBJ1-5; D unclear. V dropped 5 bases and J dropped 4 bases, with 12 bases sitting between them. The V gene's germline CDR1 is MNHNY and CDR2 SVGAGI (reference sequence). The CDR3 is 14 residues long. The CDR3 loop reads CASSTPNLNQPQHF. CDR3 nucleotides: TGTGCCAGCAGTACGCCGAATCTAAATCAGCCCCAGCATTTT.

This clonotype was observed many times. V and J are TRBV7-9 and TRBJ2-7; D may correspond to TRBD1 or TRBD2 (5 bases each). The CDR3 length is 15 residues. Per the germline V gene, CDR1 is SEHNR and CDR2 is FQNEAQ (reference sequence). V gave up 2 bases and J gave up 7 bases, with 18 bases separating them. In DNA form, the CDR3 reads TGTGCCAGCAGCTTACAGACAGCCCGGGGACGGGAGCAGTACTTC. Translated, it gives CASSLQTARGREQYF.

Comment on this clonotype: This may arise from a read error, as a much more abundant clone is one base away. The chain has TRBV20-1 and TRBJ1-4; D possibly corresponds to TRBD1 (5 bases). This CDR3 has 12 residues. Germline loops: CDR1 DFQATT, CDR2 SNEGSKA (reference sequence). Trimming stripped 7 bases from V and 7 bases from J, with 13 bases between. The DNA of the CDR3 is TGCAGTGTGGTAGGGGATAGTGAAAAACTGTTTTTT. Amino acid sequence: CSVVGDSEKLFF.

On this clonotype: This sequence may be a read error, since a much larger clone differs from it by one base. V and J are TRBV20-1 and TRBJ1-3, with D hard to call. Trimming took off 2 bases at V and 4 bases at J, with 15 bases between the two ends. Germline CDR1 is DFQATT and CDR2 is SNEGSKA (reference sequence). CDR3 length: 15 amino acids. The CDR3 loop is CSARLSQWAGNTIYF. CDR3 nucleotide sequence: TGCAGTGCTAGACTTTCTCAGTGGGCGGGAAACACCATATATTTT.

Ten or more counts support this clonotype. V is TRBV20-1 and J is TRBJ2-7; 12 bases fit TRBD1. Per germline, CDR1 DFQATT and CDR2 SNEGSKA (reference sequence). V lost 6 bases to trimming and J lost 3 bases; unmatched junction nucleotides: 9. This CDR3 contains 15 residues. This CDR3 is CSATGTGGASYEQYF. CDR3 bases: TGCAGTGCCACCGGGACAGGGGGCGCGAGCTACGAGCAGTACTTC.

The sample holds many counts of this clonotype. This chain links TRBV12-3 or TRBV12-4 with TRBJ1-1, with a weak D call TRBD1 (6 bases). V lost 10 bases to trimming and J lost 6 bases, with 18 bases between them. This CDR3 is 13 amino acids long. The DNA of the CDR3 is TGTGCCACCGCTTCGGGGGGGGCTGCTGAAGCTTTCTTT. Its protein is CATASGGAAEAFF.

Many counts were recorded for this clonotype. The chain has TRBV5-1 and TRBJ2-5, with a weak D call TRBD2 (5 bases). The CDR3 loop spans 13 amino acids. Per the germline V gene, CDR1 is SGHRS and CDR2 is YFSETQ. V lost 5 bases and J 5 bases, leaving 13 bases between the germline ends. The CDR3 loop is CASREGAAETQYF. CDR3 DNA sequence: TGCGCCAGCAGAGAGGGCGCGGCGGAGACCCAGTACTTC.

This clonotype was recorded at least ten times. J is TRBJ2-5 and V is TRBV12-3 or TRBV12-4, with D hard to call. The CDR3 contains 13 residues. Trimming took off 7 bases at V and 4 bases at J, with 13 bases between the two ends. CDR3 nucleotides: TGTGCCAGCAAGATAGAAATTGCAGAGACCCAGTACTTC. Translation: CASKIEIAETQYF.

This clonotype has more than one count but fewer than ten. The chain is built from TRBV20-1 and TRBJ2-7; tentative D call: TRBD2 (6 bases). This CDR3 comprises 13 residues. The germline CDR1 and CDR2 sequences are DFQATT and SNEGSKA (reference sequence). The V end was cut by 1 base, the J end by 6 bases, with 13 bases between. The CDR3 DNA reads as TGCAGTGCTAGAGCGACTAGTAAGGGCGAGCAGTACTTC. Its translation: CSARATSKGEQYF.

This clonotype was counted only a few times. The chain employs TRBV13 and TRBJ1-4; 9 positions agree with TRBD1. The V gene's germline CDR1 is PRHDT and CDR2 FYEKMQ (reference sequence). With 3 bases clipped from V and 7 bases from J, the junction kept 6 bases outside the gene matches. The CDR3 has 15 residues. Here the CDR3 reads CASSFWGQGLEKLFF. CDR3 coding DNA: TGTGCCAGCAGCTTTTGGGGACAGGGTCTTGAAAAACTGTTTTTT.

The chain is built from TRBV11-3 and TRBJ2-2; 8 bases line up with TRBD1. The germline V gene has CDR1 SGHNT and CDR2 YENEEA. V was clipped by 10 bases and J by 6 bases; unmatched bases: 10. This CDR3 comprises 14 residues. CDR3 protein: CAISPQQGAGELFF. The CDR3 DNA is TGTGCCATCAGTCCTCAACAGGGGGCCGGGGAGCTGTTTTTT.

In its sample, this clonotype was seen many times. This rearrangement joins TRBV14 to TRBJ1-2, with D perhaps matching TRBD1 (6 bases). CDR3 length: 19 amino acids. V lost 4 bases and J 3 bases, leaving 27 bases between the germline ends. Germline V lookup: CDR1 SGHDN, CDR2 FVKESK. The CDR3 DNA reads as TGTGCCAGCAGCCCAAGATGGGGCAGGGGACTCAAAGGAGACTATGGCTACACCTTC. This codes for CASSPRWGRGLKGDYGYTF.

The chain carries TRBV2 and TRBJ2-6; no clear D gene. CDR1 is SNHLY and CDR2 is FYNNEI in the germline V gene. Trimming took 8 bases from V and 0 from J, leaving 8 bases between them. The CDR3 totals 14 residues. CDR3 coding DNA: TGTGCCAGCGCTGGTCTCTCTGGGGCCAACGTCCTGACTTTC. Translated: CASAGLSGANVLTF.

This clonotype was recorded a few times. The rearrangement uses TRBV11-2 and TRBJ2-7; D gene ambiguous. Trimming removed 1 base at V and 2 bases at J, with 12 bases between. The CDR3 length is 15 residues. Germline CDR1 and CDR2: SGHAT and FQNNGV. CDR3 nucleotides: TGTGCCAGCAGCTTAGGGTGGGCAGGTACCTACGAGCAGTACTTC. It is translated as CASSLGWAGTYEQYF.

This clonotype was recorded a few times. The chain combines TRBV2 with TRBJ1-4; 9 bases fit TRBD1. The germline V gene encodes CDR1 SNHLY and CDR2 FYNNEI. V lost 5 bases, J lost 8 bases, and 9 bases stayed unmatched. The CDR3 covers 15 residues. CDR3 DNA sequence: TGTGCCAGCAGTAAAGGGGGACAGGGCAACGAAAAACTGTTTTTT. Protein sequence: CASSKGGQGNEKLFF.

In this sample, this clonotype turned up many times. The chain couples TRBV7-9 to TRBJ1-3, with D perhaps matching TRBD1 (6 bases). CDR3 length equals 21 residues. CDR1 is SEHNR, CDR2 FQNEAQ, per germline (reference sequence). The V gene lost 8 bases and the J gene lost 0 bases, with 32 bases spanning the gap. The CDR3 reads CASSLIPVSGADKSSGNTIYF. The CDR3 bases are TGTGCCAGCTCCTTAATCCCCGTCTCGGGGGCTGACAAGAGCTCTGGAAACACCATATATTTT.

The J gene is TRBJ2-6, the V gene TRBV6-6; a weak D match, TRBD1 (5 bases). Germline CDR1 reads MNHNY; CDR2 reads SVGAGI (reference sequence). The CDR3 contains 16 residues. V lost 6 bases to trimming and J lost 2 bases, with 14 bases between them. The CDR3 loop reads CASSPLTGTGANVLTF. The CDR3 DNA sequence: TGTGCCAGCAGCCCTCTTACAGGTACTGGGGCCAACGTCCTGACTTTC.

Comment on this clonotype: A read error may be the cause here, since a much bigger clone is one base away. The chain has TRBV30 and TRBJ1-2, with D perhaps matching TRBD1 (5 bases). Germline V gene sequence: CDR1 GTSNPN, CDR2 SVGIG (reference sequence). The CDR3 is made up of 14 amino acids. The CDR3 loop is CAAVSYGTAYGYNF. The CDR3 DNA is TGTGCCGCAGTATCTTATGGGACGGCCTATGGCTACAACTTC. Based on the CDR3 plus reference TRBV30 and TRBJ1-2, the full variable domain is SQTIHQWPATLVQPVGSPLSLECTVEGTSNPNLYWYRQAAGRGLQLLFYSVGIGQISSEVPQNLSASRPQDRQFILSSKKLLLSDSGFYLCAAVSYGTAYGYNFGSGTRLTVV.

This chain links TRBV10-3 with TRBJ1-6; D remains ambiguous. This CDR3 has 13 residues. Looked up from germline, CDR1 is ENHRY and CDR2 is SYGVKD. V shed 6 bases and J shed 8 bases, with 11 bases lying between them. CDR3 bases: TGTGCCATCAGCGCCGGAGCCCATTCACCCCTCCACTTT. Its protein product is CAISAGAHSPLHF.